This entry features one T cell receptor (beta chain) sequence. Its antigen is not known. From the RT-PCR reads, TCRdb called clonotypes with MiXCR, one entry per CDR3 protein. The top ten hold approximately 12% of the sample, which has hundreds of thousands of distinct CDR3 sequences, about 10% seen once. These data come from a study of response to subunit inactivated influenza vaccine. Notes on the study in general: It was suggested by the authors that few new T cells are recruited by each seasonal influenza vaccination.

V lost 6 bases, J lost 3 bases, and 3 bases stayed unmatched. CDR3 length: 14 amino acids. The sample was PBMCs from blood, taken about 40 days after vaccination. The receptor was derived from a middle-aged man who received an inactivated influenza vaccine. V usage is TRBV12-3 or TRBV12-4 and J usage is TRBJ2-5; 11 bases line up with TRBD1. CDR3 nucleotides: TGTGCCAGCAGCCGGACAGGGGGCGAAGAGACCCAGTACTTC. Protein product: CASSRTGGEETQYF.